This TCR beta chain came from a study of CD8+ T cells in alopecia areata. cDNA reverse transcribed from extracted RNA served as the sequencing template. Here immunoSEQ multiplex PCR was the method, and the copy in TCRdb shows in-frame clones only, minus some. Among 100,000 to 150,000 clones listed, around 60% were seen once. This clone was counted between two and nine times. Its specificity is unknown. The CDR3 contains 15 residues. Germline V gives CDR1 MDHEN, CDR2 SYDVKM. The junction had 11 bases not matched to a gene; V was cut back by 6 bases and J by 8 bases. Study observations and caveats: Scalp repertoires also include resident alphabeta T cells from normal skin.

The TCR comes from a human donor with alopecia areata. Sequences were derived from CD4+ T cells sorted from blood, sampled at week 0. J is TRBJ2-1 and V is TRBV28; TRBD1 matches 9 bases. The CDR3: CASSPRADRGYEQFF. CDR3 DNA sequence: TGTGCCAGCAGCCCCCGGGCGGACAGGGGATATGAGCAGTTCTTC.